These T cell receptor beta chains were read from a single sample in a study of control samples from healthy donors and cancer patients. Only in-frame clones appear in the TCRdb table, and some are missing; sequencing was by immunoSEQ multiplex PCR. The sample carries about 83,000 clones, roughly 91% recorded once. Specimen: blood. The receptors stem from a man aged 50 to 60 in good health. CDR3s include the opening cysteine and the closing phenylalanine or tryptophan.

v_call	cdr3_aa
TRBV10-2	CASSENPPQYF
TRBV2	CASSEGQGNTEAFF
TRBV15	CATSRDYLGTEAFF
TRBV11-2	CASSLDRGGEQTQYF
TRBV4-3	CASSRDTGYEQYF
TRBV6-1	CASSEALWQGRNQPQHF
TRBV29-1	CGLDRAYGYTF
TRBV5-1	CASSLGIMNTEAFF
TRBV7-8	CASSLQTGDSPLHF
TRBV18	CASSPRTLQGDGYTF
TRBV11-2	CASSYQLGGETQYF
TRBV4-3	CASSQEERGNNEQFF
TRBV12-3/TRBV12-4	CASMSVDNYGYTF
TRBV5-1	CASSLGGQGALGYEQYF
TRBV6-2/TRBV6-3	CASSYSIGRLTEAFF
TRBV11-2	CASSLSRNTEAFF
TRBV7-9	CASSLLSGELFF
TRBV3-1/TRBV3-2	CASSQARTVYNSPLHF
TRBV6-4	CASSDGSTDDEQFF
TRBV24-1	CATSDFSEFF
TRBV3-1/TRBV3-2	CASSRRGSDTQYF
TRBV24-1	CATSRPGYGYTF
TRBV5-1	CASSLTTIRGPGNTEAFF
TRBV6-5	CASNPGGRNYGYTF
TRBV23-1	CASSQPGPGQPQHF
TRBV27	CASRNAGTGLLDYNSPLHF
TRBV6-2/TRBV6-3	CASSFGTNLYSKLRYGYTF
TRBV12-3/TRBV12-4	CASRGLHTEAFF
TRBV11-3	CASSPTHGAEAFF
TRBV5-6	CASRTRGGLNSPLHF
TRBV12-3/TRBV12-4	CASSLPPGELFF
TRBV5-1	CASSLGRRETDTQYF
TRBV6-5	CATRTGGNTIYF
TRBV5-6	CASSLDLVYNEQFF
TRBV12-3/TRBV12-4	CASSYGANVLTF
TRBV19	CASSMLRGLDEKLFF
TRBV6-1	CASSEGTGRNSPLHF
TRBV30	CAWSAVGGQPQHF
TRBV4-3	CASSPTRVKDNEQFF
TRBV3-1/TRBV3-2	CASSQEMVNTGELFF
TRBV7-9	CASSPGTGLVQYF
TRBV29-1	CSVARQTMNTEAFF
TRBV7-2	CASVKWPPEAFF
TRBV21-1	CASSKFRQGDYGYTF
TRBV2	CASRLQGSNQPQHF
TRBV5-1	CASSPQSDLTGELFF
TRBV19	CASSIGRGPNEQFF
TRBV2	CASSAETGAKETQYF
TRBV5-8	CASSLPQGAQPQHF
TRBV7-2	CASSQSTRDRGEAFF
TRBV5-4	CASSLAGALGGYTF
TRBV2	CASSPRTVAYEQYF
TRBV29-1	CSVNPGQGAGETQYF
TRBV12-3/TRBV12-4	CAIGRNYGYTF
TRBV30	CAWSGLSNTGELFF
TRBV18	CASSPGGQGGQPQHF
TRBV24-1	CATSDFRGGYTF